One T cell receptor beta chain is described in this entry. The data belong to a study of blood T cell repertoires in COVID-19. Background on the study: PBMCs, B-cell-depleted T cells, or T cells provided the cDNA or gDNA that made up the material.

The Seattle site enrolled patients during active infection and followed them longitudinally. Under the authors' procedure: Nucleated cell counts were estimated from reference gene primer amplification. Assay: immunoSEQ multiplex PCR; the TCRdb copy retains only in-frame clones and omits some. V and J calls and clone size are given by that table; D and trimming were obtained from the DNA. The table lists 100,000 to 150,000 clones, 92% of them singletons. Input material: peripheral blood. The receptor was isolated from a man over 45 with COVID-19, enrolled during active disease.

CDR3 bases: TGTGCCACCAGCAGAGATTATCATGAAAAACTGTTTTTT. It translates to CATSRDYHEKLFF. V usage is TRBV15 and J usage is TRBJ1-4; D gene ambiguous. Germline values: CDR1 LNHNV, CDR2 YYDKDF (reference sequence). This CDR3 is 13 amino acids long. The V end lost 0 bases, the J end lost 6 bases, and 5 bases lay between the germline ends.